This entry describes one T cell receptor beta chain. Antigen unknown. Vbeta (60) and Jbeta (13) primers were used in the PCR. TCRdb keeps only in-frame clones here, not all; method: immunoSEQ multiplex PCR. The table shows fewer than 250,000 clones, with about 80% occurring only once. The CDR3 is made up of 12 amino acids. Per germline, CDR1 SEHNR and CDR2 FQNEAQ (reference sequence). The data stem from a study of cytomegalovirus exposure and HLA in healthy donors. Overall study context: From about 200 million T cells, an earlier analysis saw around 120 million unique TCR beta sequences.

Notes on the study in general: Despite most TCR sequences being rare, some public TCRs occurred in many donors. Among the most significant clusters, several appeared linked to common viral pathogens in a later analysis. The authors assumed roughly uniform sequencing depth across donors for presence/absence analyses.

This receptor was identified in a girl aged 10 to 17 in good health and CMV-seronegative. Sequenced: PBMCs. The V and J genes are TRBV7-9 and TRBJ2-5; the D is unclear. The J call may not be correct, given that the DNA end is closer to TRBJ2-7. CDR3 amino acids: CASSFSIYEQYF. The CDR3 DNA reads as TGTGCCAGCAGCTTTAGCATCTACGAGCAGTACTTC.